The 7 T cell receptor beta chains listed next were all sequenced from one sample in a study of vaccination effects on CD4 cells after COVID-19 (dated by TCRdb to between 2021 and 2023). After 10 days of culture, CD4+ T cells were isolated with the EasySep CD4+ T cell isolation kit. Each participant received two doses of an mRNA SARS-CoV-2 vaccine, either BNT162b2 or mRNA-1273. The library relied on the immunoSEQ multiplex PCR assay. TCRdb limited this immuneACCESS table to in-frame rearrangements with V and J called. A share of clones is missing; checked studies link under half to unresolved V genes, and the rest is unexplained. This sample comprises about 73,000 clones, 73% of them detected only once. The ten most abundant clones make up about 2% of the sample. Antigens for these TCRs are unknown. The starting material was CD4+ T cells from PBMCs cultured without peptide, obtained after COVID-19 vaccination. Receptors originate from a human donor who received a COVID-19 vaccine.

The chain joins TRBV19 to TRBJ2-2, with 7 bases lining up with TRBD1. Unmatched junction bases numbered 6, after V lost 9 bases and J lost 2 bases. Per the germline V gene, CDR1 is LNHDA and CDR2 is SQIVND (reference sequence). This CDR3 contains 14 residues. The CDR3 nucleotides are TGTGCCAGCTCCTGGGACAGAAACACCGGGGAGCTGTTTTTT. Translated: CASSWDRNTGELFF.

The chain recombines TRBV3-1 (or the pseudogene TRBV3-2) with TRBJ2-3, with a possible D match to TRBD1 (6 bases). The germline CDR1 and CDR2 sequences are LGHDT and YNNKEL (reference sequence). The CDR3 is made up of 16 amino acids. Trimming took off 0 bases at V and 6 bases at J, with 16 bases between the two ends. The CDR3 DNA follows: TGTGCCAGCAGCCAAGAAGTCCACAGGGCCACGGATACGCAGTATTTT. Encoded protein: CASSQEVHRATDTQYF.

This chain links TRBV6-5 with TRBJ1-2; D possibly corresponds to TRBD1 (5 bases). The CDR3 runs to 16 residues. Germline CDR1 reads MNHEY; CDR2 reads SVGAGI. The V end lost 2 bases, the J end lost 6 bases, and 19 bases lay between the germline ends. The CDR3 coding sequence is TGTGCCAGCAGTTACGGCCGGTCTAGAGGGACGCATGGCTACACCTTC. It codes for CASSYGRSRGTHGYTF.

The chain has TRBV18 and TRBJ1-1; perhaps TRBD1 as D (5 bases). The CDR3 runs to 15 residues. Trimming removed 1 base at V and 0 bases at J, with 9 bases between. The germline V gene has CDR1 KGHSH and CDR2 LQKENI. The CDR3 nucleotides read TGTGCCAGCTCACCACTCGGGGGAGTGAACACTGAAGCTTTCTTT. Its translation: CASSPLGGVNTEAFF.

The chain joins TRBV7-8 to TRBJ1-1; 8 nucleotides line up with TRBD1. Germline-derived CDR1 and CDR2 are SGHVS and FQNEAQ. The ends lost 5 bases at V and 5 bases at J; junction bases unmatched: 7. This CDR3 is built from 14 residues. The DNA for the CDR3 is TGTGCCAGCAGCCCCCGGACAGGGTTTACTGAAGCTTTCTTT. Its translation: CASSPRTGFTEAFF.

This clone was picked up a small number of times. The chain carries TRBV14 and TRBJ2-4, with D perhaps TRBD2 (6 bases). Germline V gene sequence: CDR1 SGHDN, CDR2 FVKESK. There are 14 residues in the CDR3. V was shortened by 6 bases and J by 2 bases, with 11 bases between the two germline ends. The chain's CDR3 is CASRNSGSKNIQYF. Here the CDR3 DNA reads TGTGCCAGCAGAAATAGCGGATCCAAAAACATTCAGTACTTC.

The V call is TRBV28, the J call TRBJ1-1, with TRBD1 as a possible D gene (6 bases). Per the germline V gene, CDR1 is MDHEN and CDR2 is SYDVKM. V was cut by 6 bases and J by 5 bases, with 16 bases left in between. This CDR3 has 14 amino acids. CDR3 amino acids: CASSPSRDNTEAFF. The CDR3 DNA is TGTGCCAGCAGCCCATCCCGGGACAATACTGAAGCTTTCTTT.